What follows are 9 T cell receptor beta chains derived from one specimen sequenced in a study of beta chain features in type 1 diabetes. Expressed TCRB transcripts were sequenced because the entire RNA isolate underwent reverse transcription. The table came from immunoSEQ multiplex PCR; TCRdb's copy has only in-frame clones and leaves some out. This table holds hundreds of thousands of clones, about 14% found once. Sequencing was carried out using naive CD4+ T cells from blood. The receptors here all came from a man aged 18 to 30 in good health.

In DNA, the CDR3 is TGCGCCAGCAGCCAATGGGGACTAGCGGTGGGAGATACGCAGTATTTT. The encoded protein is CASSQWGLAVGDTQYF. This chain uses TRBV4-1 with TRBJ2-3, with 11 bases matching TRBD2. CDR1 MGHRA and CDR2 YSYEKL come from the germline V gene. V lost 2 bases to trimming and J lost 5 bases; unmatched junction nucleotides: 6. The CDR3 runs to 16 residues.

The chain combines TRBV7-3 with TRBJ2-1; TRBD1 is a possible D gene (5 bases). V was trimmed by 5 bases and J by 2 bases, leaving 13 bases between them. The germline V gene encodes CDR1 SGHTA and CDR2 FQGTGA. CDR3 length: 15 amino acids. CDR3 residues: CASSPSMGPYNEQFF. CDR3 coding DNA: TGTGCCAGCAGCCCCTCCATGGGGCCCTACAATGAGCAGTTCTTC.

V usage is TRBV2 and J usage is TRBJ1-2; no reliable D call. In germline, CDR1 is SNHLY, CDR2 FYNNEI. With 7 bases removed from V and 8 bases from J, the gap between germline ends came to 11 bases. The CDR3 is made up of 11 amino acids. The CDR3 DNA sequence: TGTGCCAGCAAACCCCCCGGGGGCTACACCTTC. Amino acids: CASKPPGGYTF.

The table lists this clone with a few counts. The chain has TRBV10-3 and TRBJ2-5; the D is unclear. This CDR3 region has 13 residues. Germline assignment: CDR1 ENHRY and CDR2 SYGVKD. Trimming pared 2 bases from V and 5 bases from J, leaving 9 bases between. The CDR3 is CAISEQVAETQYF. CDR3 sequence (DNA): TGTGCCATCAGTGAGCAGGTCGCGGAGACCCAGTACTTC.

This sequence joins TRBV15 and TRBJ1-3, with D tentatively TRBD1 (5 bases). Germline CDR1 and CDR2: LNHNV and YYDKDF (reference sequence). The CDR3 runs 14 residues. V shed 6 bases and J shed 0 bases, with 9 bases lying between them. CDR3 in DNA: TGTGCCACCAGAGGGGTGGGCTCTGGAAACACCATATATTTT. Translated, it gives CATRGVGSGNTIYF.

V is TRBV11-2 and J is TRBJ2-4; 8 bases line up with TRBD2. This CDR3 has 14 amino acids. The V gene's germline CDR1 is SGHAT and CDR2 FQNNGV. V dropped 0 bases and J dropped 5; count of bases not matched to a gene: 0. The CDR3 spells CASSLEAGENIQYF. CDR3 bases: TGTGCCAGCAGCTTAGAAGCGGGAGAAAACATTCAGTACTTC.

The sample holds a few counts of this clone. The chain joins TRBV29-1 to TRBJ1-5, with D possibly being TRBD1 (6 bases). The CDR3 extends over 13 amino acids. The ends were cut back, 7 bases at V and 2 bases at J, with 12 bases in the middle. Germline lookup yields CDR1 SQVTM and CDR2 ANQGSEA. This chain's CDR3 is CSATGLGNQPQHF. DNA for the CDR3: TGCAGCGCTACAGGGCTGGGCAATCAGCCCCAGCATTTT.

This clone has only a few counts. The chain joins TRBV29-1 to TRBJ1-4, with 11 bases fitting TRBD1. The CDR3 runs 16 residues. From germline, CDR1 is SQVTM and CDR2 ANQGSEA. V lost 1 base, J lost 8 bases, and 9 bases stayed unmatched. As DNA, the CDR3 is TGCAGCGTTGAAGCGGTGCGGGGGACAGGGGGAGAAAAACTGTTTTTT. Translation: CSVEAVRGTGGEKLFF. Together with reference TRBV29-1 and TRBJ1-4, the CDR3 gives the full variable domain: SAVISQKPSRDICQRGTSLTIQCQVDSQVTMMFWYRQQPGQSLTLIATANQGSEATYESGFVIDKFPISRPNLTFSTLTVSNMSPEDSSIYLCSVEAVRGTGGEKLFFGSGTQLSVL.

This chain uses TRBV6-1 with TRBJ2-7; the D is unclear. The CDR3 extends over 12 amino acids. Trimming left V 5 bases short and J 11 bases short, with 16 bases between. Looked up from germline, CDR1 is MNHNS and CDR2 is SASEGT. The CDR3 loop reads CASSFPTAGEYF. CDR3 DNA: TGTGCCAGCAGTTTCCCTACAGCAGGAGAGTACTTC.